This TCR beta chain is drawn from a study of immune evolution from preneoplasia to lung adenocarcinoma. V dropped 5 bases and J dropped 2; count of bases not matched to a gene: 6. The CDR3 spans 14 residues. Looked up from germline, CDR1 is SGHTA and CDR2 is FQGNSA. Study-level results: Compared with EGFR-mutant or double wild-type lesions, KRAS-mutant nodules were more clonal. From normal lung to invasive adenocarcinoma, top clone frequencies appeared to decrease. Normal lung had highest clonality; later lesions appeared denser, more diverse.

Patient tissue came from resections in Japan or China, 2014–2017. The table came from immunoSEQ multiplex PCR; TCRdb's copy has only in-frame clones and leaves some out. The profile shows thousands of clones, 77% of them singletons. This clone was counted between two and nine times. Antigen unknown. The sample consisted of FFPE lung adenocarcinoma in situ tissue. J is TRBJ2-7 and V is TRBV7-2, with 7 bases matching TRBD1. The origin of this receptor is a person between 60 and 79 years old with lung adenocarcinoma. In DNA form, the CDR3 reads TGTGCCAGCAGCCCGACAGGGAGCCCCTACGAGCAGTACTTC. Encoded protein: CASSPTGSPYEQYF.